A single sample gave rise to the 26 T cell receptor beta chains below, sequenced in a study of cytomegalovirus exposure and HLA in healthy donors. Assay used: immunoSEQ multiplex PCR; TCRdb lists only in-frame clones, some missing. The sample includes 160,000 or so clones, approximately 90% of them seen just once. Source material: PBMCs. These receptors originate from a man between 18 and 29 years old in good health and CMV-seronegative.

This chain links TRBV28 with TRBJ1-2; 11 bases are shared with TRBD1. V lost 3 bases to trimming and J lost 4 bases; unmatched junction nucleotides: 1. CDR3 length equals 14 residues. The V gene's germline CDR1 is MDHEN and CDR2 SYDVKM. The CDR3, as DNA: TGTGCCAGCAGTTTCGGGACAGGGGGCTATGGCTACACCTTC. This sequence encodes CASSFGTGGYGYTF.

This clone was seen a few times. This chain connects TRBV4-2 to TRBJ2-7; 7 bases match TRBD2. V shed 1 base and J 3 bases; nucleotides not matched to a gene: 6. This CDR3 contains 15 residues. Germline values: CDR1 LGHNA, CDR2 YNFKEQ. The CDR3 spells CASSQGASGSYEQYF. The CDR3 nucleotides are TGTGCCAGCAGCCAAGGCGCTAGCGGCAGCTACGAGCAGTACTTC.

This clone was found once. This rearrangement joins TRBV27 to TRBJ1-1; 10 positions agree with TRBD1. Germline V lookup: CDR1 MNHEY, CDR2 SMNVEV (reference sequence). Trimming at V came to 11 bases and at J to 4 bases, leaving 4 bases not matched to a gene. The CDR3 sequence is 12 residues long. In DNA, the CDR3 is TGTGCCTCAAGACAGGGGGCCACTGAAGCTTTCTTT. Its translation is CASRQGATEAFF.

This chain connects TRBV5-6 to TRBJ2-7; D is perhaps TRBD2 (6 bases). The CDR3 has 14 amino acids. Germline CDR1 SGHDT, CDR2 YYEEEE. The V end lost 4 bases, the J end lost 7 bases, and 18 bases lay between the germline ends. Here the CDR3 DNA reads TGTGCCAGCAGCACCCCCGGTGCGGGGAGGGAGCAGTACGTC. It translates to CASSTPGAGREQYV.

This sequence joins TRBV5-1 and TRBJ1-1; TRBD1 might be the D (5 bases). The V end was cut by 2 bases, the J end by 2 bases, with 10 bases between. This CDR3 region has 14 residues. Germline V gives CDR1 SGHRS, CDR2 YFSETQ. CDR3 region: CASSFGHFNTEAFF. The CDR3 bases are TGCGCCAGCAGCTTTGGACATTTTAACACTGAAGCTTTCTTT.

The chain is built from TRBV11-2 and TRBJ1-6; D gene uncertain. Germline values: CDR1 SGHAT, CDR2 FQNNGV. V was pared by 5 bases and J by 3 bases, with 14 bases between. The CDR3 totals 16 residues. CDR3 DNA sequence: TGTGCCAGCAGCCCCGCGGAGGCCCACTATAATTCACCCCTCCACTTT. Its translation: CASSPAEAHYNSPLHF.

The V and J genes are TRBV19 and TRBJ2-4; 12 bases align to TRBD2. The germline CDR1 and CDR2 sequences are LNHDA and SQIVND (reference sequence). The trim removed 3 bases at V and 0 bases at J, leaving 6 bases unmatched. The CDR3 length is 18 residues. The CDR3 DNA follows: TGTGCCAGTAGTATCCTAGCGGGAGGGCCTAAAGCCAAAAACATTCAGTACTTC. Its translation is CASSILAGGPKAKNIQYF.

The chain carries TRBV5-1 and TRBJ2-1, with 8 bases fitting TRBD2. The CDR3 runs 15 residues. Germline loops: CDR1 SGHRS, CDR2 YFSETQ. V dropped 2 bases and J dropped 5; count of bases not matched to a gene: 6. CDR3: CASSFFGGANNEQFF. CDR3 DNA: TGCGCCAGCAGCTTCTTCGGGGGGGCTAACAATGAGCAGTTCTTC.

The chain uses TRBV5-1 and TRBJ1-1; 7 nucleotides match TRBD1. The germline CDR1 and CDR2 sequences are SGHRS and YFSETQ. V lost 4 bases, J lost 6 bases, and 12 bases stayed unmatched. CDR3 length equals 15 residues. The chain's CDR3 is CASSAGQHKGAEAFF. As DNA, the CDR3 is TGCGCCAGCAGCGCGGGACAGCACAAAGGGGCTGAAGCTTTCTTT.

The CDR3 DNA reads as TGTGCCAGCAGCTTCCCTCTCACTTGGTATAACTATGGCTACACCTTC. Amino acid sequence: CASSFPLTWYNYGYTF. V gene TRBV5-6 combines with J gene TRBJ1-2; D is uncertain. The CDR3 loop spans 16 amino acids. Germline CDR1 is SGHDT and CDR2 is YYEEEE. Trimming shortened V by 2 bases and J by 1 base, and 15 bases separated the two germline ends.

The chain has TRBV2 and TRBJ1-1; 10 positions match TRBD1. V trimming: 6 bases; J trimming: 4 bases; junction bases outside the gene matches: 11. The CDR3 runs to 16 residues. From germline, CDR1 is SNHLY and CDR2 FYNNEI. In DNA, the CDR3 is TGTGCCAGCAGCGAGGGACAGGGGTATTTGGGCACTGAAGCTTTCTTT. As protein: CASSEGQGYLGTEAFF. Based on the CDR3 plus reference TRBV2 and TRBJ1-1, the full variable domain is EPEVTQTPSHQVTQMGQEVILRCVPISNHLYFYWYRQILGQKVEFLVSFYNNEISEKSEIFDDQFSVERPDGSNFTLKIRSTKLEDSAMYFCASSEGQGYLGTEAFFGQGTRLTVV.

CDR3 DNA sequence: TGTGCCAGCAGCTTAGAACTAGCGGGGGGGAGAGATACGCAGTATTTT. Its protein is CASSLELAGGRDTQYF. This sequence joins TRBV11-2 and TRBJ2-3; 13 bases match TRBD2. Germline trimming cut 0 bases from V and 5 bases from J; bases unmatched to any gene: 2. Germline V lookup: CDR1 SGHAT, CDR2 FQNNGV. The CDR3 consists of 16 residues.

This sequence joins TRBV10-3 and TRBJ1-2, with a possible D match to TRBD1 (6 bases). The ends were cut back, 0 bases at V and 3 bases at J, with 17 bases in the middle. The CDR3 extends over 17 amino acids. Germline V CDR1 and CDR2: ENHRY, SYGVKD. The CDR3 DNA reads as TGTGCCATCAGTGAGTCAGGAGCCAGGGGAATTTACTATGGCTACACCTTC. This codes for CAISESGARGIYYGYTF.

CDR3 amino acids: CASSEEAGVGYEQYF. CDR3 DNA: TGTGCCAGCAGCGAAGAAGCGGGAGTTGGGTACGAGCAGTACTTC. The chain carries TRBV7-9 and TRBJ2-7, with 8 bases lining up with TRBD2. This CDR3 spans 15 amino acids. V lost 5 bases and J lost 4; bases outside the gene matches: 10. In germline, CDR1 is SEHNR, CDR2 FQNEAQ (reference sequence).

Note on this clone: A read error may explain this, as a much larger clone is one base away. The V gene is TRBV5-1, the J gene TRBJ2-2; D is unresolved. Germline V gene lookup returns CDR1 SGHRS and CDR2 YFSETQ. The CDR3 length is 14 residues. V was trimmed by 0 bases and J by 1 base, leaving 4 bases between them. In nucleotides, the CDR3 is TGCGCCAGCAGCTTGGGACAGAACACCGGGGAGCTGTTTTTT. It encodes CASSLGQNTGELFF.

This chain uses TRBV4-1 with TRBJ1-6; D is uncertain. Germline V CDR1 and CDR2: MGHRA, YSYEKL. V lost 0 bases and J 7 bases, leaving 13 bases between the germline ends. This CDR3 has 16 residues. This CDR3 reads CASSQEVPRPNSPLHF. DNA of the CDR3: TGCGCCAGCAGCCAAGAGGTCCCGCGGCCAAATTCACCCCTCCACTTT.

The chain links TRBV6-5 to TRBJ1-5; 9 nucleotides agree with TRBD1. CDR3 length: 15 amino acids. The V segment lost 5 bases and the J segment 6 bases; nucleotides outside the gene matches: 8. From germline, CDR1 is MNHEY and CDR2 SVGAGI. In DNA, the CDR3 is TGTGCCAGCAGTCCTGACAGGGGGATCTCTCAGCCCCAGCATTTT. It is translated as CASSPDRGISQPQHF.

V usage is TRBV19 and J usage is TRBJ2-5; D unclear. CDR1 and CDR2 from the germline V gene are LNHDA and SQIVND (reference sequence). CDR3 length equals 14 residues. The V end lost 5 bases, the J end lost 1 base, and 11 bases lay between the germline ends. CDR3 amino acids: CASSPSRFQETQYF. CDR3 nucleotide sequence: TGTGCCAGTAGTCCATCGAGGTTCCAAGAGACCCAGTACTTC.

The chain links TRBV2 to TRBJ1-2, with D perhaps matching TRBD1 (5 bases). V lost 3 bases to trimming and J lost 4 bases, with 9 bases between them. The CDR3 loop spans 13 amino acids. CDR1 is SNHLY and CDR2 is FYNNEI in the germline V gene. CDR3 coding DNA: TGTGCCAGCAGTGACGACAGTTCCTATGGCTACACCTTC. This sequence encodes CASSDDSSYGYTF.

The chain employs TRBV5-1 and TRBJ2-2; 11 bases line up with TRBD2. The CDR3 sequence is 18 residues long. Germline CDR1 reads SGHRS; CDR2 reads YFSETQ. J gave up 3 bases and V 0 bases, and 7 bases lay outside the gene matches. Here the CDR3 DNA reads TGCGCCAGCAGCTTGGCGCTAGCGGGAGGCGTGTACACCGGGGAGCTGTTTTTT. Translated: CASSLALAGGVYTGELFF.

V is TRBV2 and J is TRBJ1-2; no reliable D call. The CDR3 has 12 amino acids. Germline CDR1 SNHLY, CDR2 FYNNEI. The V and J ends lost 6 bases and 2 bases respectively, with 7 bases between them. This chain's CDR3 is CASSTRNYGYTF. In DNA, the CDR3 is TGTGCCAGCAGCACACGCAACTATGGCTACACCTTC.

J is TRBJ1-2 and V is TRBV10-3, with D tentatively TRBD1 (5 bases). Per germline, CDR1 ENHRY and CDR2 SYGVKD. The CDR3 sequence is 15 residues long. V lost 6 bases to trimming and J lost 3 bases, with 17 bases between them. Written as DNA, the CDR3 is TGTGCCATCAGCGGCCTCGGAAGGGGCGACTATGGCTACACCTTC. It encodes CAISGLGRGDYGYTF.

This clone was detected once. V gene TRBV4-1 combines with J gene TRBJ2-5; the match to TRBD1 covers 7 bases. This CDR3 contains 15 residues. After removal of 3 bases from V and 3 bases from J, the junction contained 7 bases not matched to a gene. Germline CDR1 MGHRA, CDR2 YSYEKL. The CDR3 spells CASSHAGTEKETQYF. The CDR3 nucleotides read TGCGCCAGCAGCCATGCCGGGACAGAGAAAGAGACCCAGTACTTC.

The chain carries TRBV5-1 and TRBJ2-1, with D possibly TRBD2 on 6 matching bases. CDR1 is SGHRS, CDR2 YFSETQ, per germline. The CDR3 is made up of 17 amino acids. V dropped 2 bases and J dropped 5 bases, with 20 bases sitting between them. CDR3 in DNA: TGCGCCAGCAGCTTCGGGCTAGCGCCATACAACAACAATGAGCAGTTCTTC. It encodes CASSFGLAPYNNNEQFF.

The chain combines TRBV10-3 with TRBJ1-2; TRBD1 aligns across 8 bases. V was clipped by 2 bases and J by 4 bases; unmatched bases: 9. CDR3 length: 16 residues. The germline gives CDR1 ENHRY, CDR2 SYGVKD. In DNA, the CDR3 is TGTGCCATCAGTGAGGCGGGACAGGCCCTCTCCTATGGCTACACCTTC. This sequence encodes CAISEAGQALSYGYTF.

V usage is TRBV10-3 and J usage is TRBJ2-2, with 10 positions matching TRBD1. Trimming took 6 bases from V and 8 from J; bases not matched to a gene: 6. Germline V gene sequence: CDR1 ENHRY, CDR2 SYGVKD. CDR3 length equals 14 residues. The CDR3 protein is CAIRGTGVPGELFF. CDR3 bases: TGTGCCATCAGAGGGACAGGGGTACCGGGGGAGCTGTTTTTT.